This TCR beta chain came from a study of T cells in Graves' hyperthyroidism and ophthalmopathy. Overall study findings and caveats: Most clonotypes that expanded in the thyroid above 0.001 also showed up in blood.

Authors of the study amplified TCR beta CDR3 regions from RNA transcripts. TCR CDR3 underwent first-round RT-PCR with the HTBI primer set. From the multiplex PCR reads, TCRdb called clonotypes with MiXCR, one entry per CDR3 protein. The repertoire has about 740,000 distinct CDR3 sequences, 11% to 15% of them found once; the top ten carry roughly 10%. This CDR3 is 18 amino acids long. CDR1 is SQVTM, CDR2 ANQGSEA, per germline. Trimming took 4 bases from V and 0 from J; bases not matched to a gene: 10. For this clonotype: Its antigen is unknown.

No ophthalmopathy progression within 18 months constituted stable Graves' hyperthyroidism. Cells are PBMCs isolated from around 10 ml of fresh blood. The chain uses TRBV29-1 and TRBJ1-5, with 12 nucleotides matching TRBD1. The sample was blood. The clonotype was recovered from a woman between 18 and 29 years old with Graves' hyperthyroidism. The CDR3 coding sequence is TGCAGCGTTGTTGGGAGGGACAGGGGGCGAAATAGCAATCAGCCCCAGCATTTT. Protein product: CSVVGRDRGRNSNQPQHF.